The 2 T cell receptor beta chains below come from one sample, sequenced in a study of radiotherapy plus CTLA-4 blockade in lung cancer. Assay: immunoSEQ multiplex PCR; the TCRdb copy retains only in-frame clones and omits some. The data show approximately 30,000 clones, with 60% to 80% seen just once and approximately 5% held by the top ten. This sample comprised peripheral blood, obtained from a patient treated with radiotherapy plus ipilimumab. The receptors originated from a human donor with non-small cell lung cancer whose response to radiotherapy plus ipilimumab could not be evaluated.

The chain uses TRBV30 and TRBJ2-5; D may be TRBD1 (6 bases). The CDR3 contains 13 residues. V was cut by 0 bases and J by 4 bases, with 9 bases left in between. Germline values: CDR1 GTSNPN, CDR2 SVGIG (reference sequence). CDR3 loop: CAWSVGGVETQYF. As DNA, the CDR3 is TGTGCCTGGAGTGTAGGGGGAGTAGAGACCCAGTACTTC.

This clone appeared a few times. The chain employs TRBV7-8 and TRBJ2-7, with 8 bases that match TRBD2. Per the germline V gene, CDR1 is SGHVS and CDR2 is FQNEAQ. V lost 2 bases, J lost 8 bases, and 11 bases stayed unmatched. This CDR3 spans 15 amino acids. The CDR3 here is CASSLSAGSGGKQYF. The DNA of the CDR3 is TGTGCCAGCAGCTTATCGGCGGGAAGCGGGGGAAAGCAGTACTTC.